Presented here are 5 T cell receptor beta chains from one specimen sequenced in a study of shared clonotypes between healthy human individuals (dated by TCRdb to 2018 to 2020). The library relied on the immunoSEQ multiplex PCR assay. Drawn from immuneACCESS, this table holds only the in-frame rearrangements with V and J called that TCRdb kept. Clones are partly lost; checked studies trace under half to an unresolved V gene and leave the rest unexplained. In all, the sample holds over a million clones, and around 76% of those were seen once. Approximately 1.5% of the sample goes to the ten largest clones. Source material: memory CD4+ T cells sorted from blood. According to the study, the label for this sample's cell subset or site signals: CD45RA-negative fraction. Receptors were obtained from a man younger than 35 in good health.

The chain recombines TRBV30 with TRBJ2-7; 7 nucleotides line up with TRBD2. The junction had 12 bases not matched to a gene; V was cut back by 4 bases and J by 0 bases. The CDR3 covers 16 residues. Per the germline V gene, CDR1 is GTSNPN and CDR2 is SVGIG (reference sequence). The CDR3 bases are TGTGCCTGGAACCCGTGGGGGGGAAAAGTCTCCTACGAGCAGTACTTC. The encoded protein is CAWNPWGGKVSYEQYF.

This sequence joins TRBV6-4 and TRBJ1-1, with D tentatively TRBD1 (5 bases). Trimming took off 7 bases at V and 3 bases at J, with 18 bases between the two ends. Germline V gives CDR1 MRHNA, CDR2 SNTAGT. CDR3 length: 15 residues. The CDR3, as DNA: TGTGCCAGCAAGGAGCAGGGAAGGTTGGACACTGAAGCTTTCTTT. It specifies CASKEQGRLDTEAFF.

This clone came up a few times. The chain is built from TRBV5-1 and TRBJ2-7, with no clear D. The germline gives CDR1 SGHRS, CDR2 YFSETQ. Trimming cost V 0 bases and J 2 bases, with 12 bases left between them. The CDR3 is 15 residues long. This CDR3 is CASSLDPSGPYEQYF. The DNA of the CDR3 is TGCGCCAGCAGCTTGGACCCCTCGGGCCCCTACGAGCAGTACTTC.

The chain carries TRBV4-1 and TRBJ1-4; possibly TRBD1 for D (6 bases). This CDR3 contains 14 residues. Trimming left V 5 bases short and J 2 bases short, with 9 bases between. From germline, CDR1 is MGHRA and CDR2 YSYEKL. The DNA of the CDR3 is TGCGCCAGCAGCAAGGGGGGGACTAATGAAAAACTGTTTTTT. It translates to CASSKGGTNEKLFF.

This clone was observed once. The chain joins TRBV9 to TRBJ2-3, with TRBD2 identical over 11 bases. With V trimmed by 3 bases and J by 3 bases, 12 bases remained unmatched. In germline, CDR1 is SGDLS, CDR2 YYNGEE. CDR3 length: 18 amino acids. The CDR3 DNA reads TGTGCCAGCAGCGCCTCCCCTCTCACTAGCGGGAGAACAGATACGCAGTATTTT. Protein product: CASSASPLTSGRTDTQYF.